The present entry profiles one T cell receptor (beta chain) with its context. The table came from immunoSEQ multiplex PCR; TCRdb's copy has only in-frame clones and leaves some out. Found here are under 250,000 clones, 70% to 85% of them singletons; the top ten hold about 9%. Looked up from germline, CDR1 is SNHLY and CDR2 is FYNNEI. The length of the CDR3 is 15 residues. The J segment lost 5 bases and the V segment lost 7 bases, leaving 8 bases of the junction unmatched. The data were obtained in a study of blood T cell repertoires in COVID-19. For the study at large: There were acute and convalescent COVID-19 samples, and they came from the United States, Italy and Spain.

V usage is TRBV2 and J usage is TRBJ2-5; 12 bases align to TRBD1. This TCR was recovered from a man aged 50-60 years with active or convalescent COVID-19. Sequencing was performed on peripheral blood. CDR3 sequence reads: CASILMGQGAETQYF. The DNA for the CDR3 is TGTGCCAGCATCCTCATGGGACAGGGGGCCGAGACCCAGTACTTC.